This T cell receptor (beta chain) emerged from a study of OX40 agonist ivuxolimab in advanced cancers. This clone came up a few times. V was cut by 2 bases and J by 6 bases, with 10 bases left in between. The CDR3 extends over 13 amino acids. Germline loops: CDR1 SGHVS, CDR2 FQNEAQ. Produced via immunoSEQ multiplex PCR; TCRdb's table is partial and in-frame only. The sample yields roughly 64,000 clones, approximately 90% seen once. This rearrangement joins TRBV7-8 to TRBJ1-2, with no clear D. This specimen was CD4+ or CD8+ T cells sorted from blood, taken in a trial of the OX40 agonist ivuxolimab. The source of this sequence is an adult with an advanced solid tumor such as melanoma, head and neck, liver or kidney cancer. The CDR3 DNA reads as TGTGCCAGCAGCTTACAGGAGGCAGATGGCTACACCTTC. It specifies CASSLQEADGYTF.